The TCR beta chain under discussion was sequenced for a study of human T cells and chemical hapten exposure. Study results and caveats: DPC sensitization produced no change in TCRs with frequency above 1 in 1000.

This clonotype occurred a few times. As yet, its antigen is unknown. V lost 3 bases and J lost 6; bases outside the gene matches: 3. CDR1 is MDHEN and CDR2 is SYDVKM in the germline V gene. The CDR3 consists of 15 residues. TCRdb re-called the RACE reads through MiXCR, storing one row per CDR3 protein. This sample has approximately 180,000 distinct CDR3 sequences, with around 30% found just once. Time point described: pre-sensitization, week 0. Treatment denoted: therapeutic diphenylcyclopropenone sensitization with weekly scalp DPC. This specimen consisted of whole blood, obtained in connection with sensitization to the hapten diphenylcyclopropenone (DPC). This sequence originates from a woman aged 30 to 39 with alopecia areata. Some clones in this sample may be carry-over from other donors' samples. The V call is TRBV28, the J call TRBJ1-6; TRBD1 aligns across 9 bases. In nucleotides, the CDR3 is TGTGCCAGCAGTTTTGGGACAGGGAGTAATTCACCCCTCCACTTT. Its translation is CASSFGTGSNSPLHF.